Each of the 30 T cell receptor beta chains below was sequenced from the same sample in a study of cytomegalovirus exposure and HLA in healthy donors. The PCR made use of 60 Vbeta and 13 Jbeta primers. Using immunoSEQ multiplex PCR, the repertoire was profiled, and TCRdb retains in-frame clones only, with some absent. Altogether roughly 200,000 clones are present, 87% being singletons, with the ten largest covering 1% to 1.5%. The sample was PBMCs. The receptors shown here come from a man in his thirties or forties in good health and CMV-seronegative.

This chain connects TRBV21-1 to TRBJ1-4; the table assigns TRBD1, which was not confirmed against the DNA. TRBV21-1 is a listed pseudogene. The CDR3 sequence is 17 residues long. The DNA of the CDR3 is TGTGCCAGCGGGACTCTACGAAGGGACAGGGTTAATGAAAAACTGTTTTTT. This translates into CASGTLRRDRVNEKLFF.

On this clone itself: The junction departs from the called germline gene at one end, perhaps through a read error. The V gene is TRBV4-2, the J gene TRBJ2-1; no reliable D call. The V gene's germline CDR1 is LGHNA and CDR2 YNFKEQ. The CDR3 length is 9 residues. The CDR3 DNA reads TGTGCCAGCAGCTTACCATCGGTCTTC. Translated, it gives CASSLPSVF.

The chain recombines TRBV7-8 with TRBJ1-4, with D possibly TRBD1 on 6 matching bases. This CDR3 has 16 residues. The V gene's germline CDR1 is SGHVS and CDR2 FQNEAQ. V was clipped by 8 bases and J by 0 bases, with 16 bases between them. The CDR3 is CASVLTGTPTNEKLFF. The CDR3 bases are TGTGCCAGCGTTCTTACCGGGACACCAACTAATGAAAAACTGTTTTTT.

The rearrangement links TRBV5-1 to TRBJ2-1; 11 bases align to TRBD2. The CDR3 contains 14 residues. Germline-derived CDR1 and CDR2 are SGHRS and YFSETQ. V lost 5 bases and J lost 10; bases outside the gene matches: 8. CDR3 bases: TGCGCCAGCAGTGAGACTAGCGGGGTAAAAGAGCAGTTCTTC. Amino acids: CASSETSGVKEQFF. Full variable domain (outside the CDR3, taken from reference TRBV5-1 and TRBJ2-1): KAGVTQTPRYLIKTRGQQVTLSCSPISGHRSVSWYQQTPGQGLQFLFEYFSETQRNKGNFPGRFSGRQFSNSRSEMNVSTLELGDSALYLCASSETSGVKEQFFGPGTRLTVL.

The chain recombines TRBV5-8 with TRBJ2-3, with a weak D call TRBD2 (6 bases). V lost 6 bases to trimming and J lost 2 bases, with 13 bases between them. This CDR3 is built from 14 residues. The germline V gene has CDR1 SGHTS and CDR2 YDEGEE. In DNA form, the CDR3 reads TGTGCCAGCACCGTGAGCGGGTACACAGATACGCAGTATTTT. Its protein product is CASTVSGYTDTQYF.

The chain employs TRBV11-2 and TRBJ2-5; D is perhaps TRBD2 (8 bases). V lost 1 base and J lost 1, with 16 bases in between. Looked up from germline, CDR1 is SGHAT and CDR2 is FQNNGV. The CDR3 spans 17 residues. The CDR3 spells CASSLGAGGQSQETQYF. The CDR3 nucleotides are TGTGCCAGCAGCTTAGGGGCGGGGGGACAGAGCCAAGAGACCCAGTACTTC.

The J gene is TRBJ1-1, the V gene TRBV2; 7 nucleotides match TRBD1. The germline V gene has CDR1 SNHLY and CDR2 FYNNEI. The CDR3 is 16 amino acids. The ends lost 5 bases at V and 8 bases at J; junction bases unmatched: 17. As DNA, the CDR3 is TGTGCCAGCAGTACGGGGGGGGAACAGGGGCGACCCGAAGCTTTCTTT. This codes for CASSTGGEQGRPEAFF. Using reference TRBV2 and TRBJ1-1 for the parts outside the CDR3, the full variable domain is EPEVTQTPSHQVTQMGQEVILRCVPISNHLYFYWYRQILGQKVEFLVSFYNNEISEKSEIFDDQFSVERPDGSNFTLKIRSTKLEDSAMYFCASSTGGEQGRPEAFFGQGTRLTVV.

J is TRBJ1-1 and V is TRBV19, with TRBD1 identical over 7 bases. J lost 7 bases, V lost 2 bases, and 16 bases had no gene match. Looked up from germline, CDR1 is LNHDA and CDR2 is SQIVND (reference sequence). This CDR3 spans 17 amino acids. The CDR3 sequence: CASSIIPIETGRLEAFF. DNA for the CDR3: TGTGCCAGTAGTATAATACCGATCGAGACAGGGCGGCTTGAAGCTTTCTTT.

The J gene is TRBJ1-5, the V gene TRBV18; 9 bases agree with TRBD1. The germline CDR1 and CDR2 sequences are KGHSH and LQKENI. V lost 5 bases and J lost 6; bases outside the gene matches: 5. The length of the CDR3 is 14 residues. The CDR3 DNA is TGTGCCAGCTCATCTACAGGGGGCATTCAGCCCCAGCATTTT. Translation: CASSSTGGIQPQHF.

The J gene is TRBJ2-1, the V gene TRBV19, with D tentatively TRBD2 (5 bases). Looked up from germline, CDR1 is LNHDA and CDR2 is SQIVND (reference sequence). This CDR3 comprises 14 residues. The V gene lost 6 bases and the J gene lost 2 bases, with 11 bases spanning the gap. The CDR3 here is CASSFRGAYNEQFF. DNA of the CDR3: TGTGCCAGTAGCTTCCGGGGTGCCTACAATGAGCAGTTCTTC.

The chain uses TRBV28 and TRBJ1-5, with 8 bases aligning to TRBD1. From germline, CDR1 is MDHEN and CDR2 SYDVKM. The CDR3 covers 16 residues. V dropped 5 bases and J dropped 0; count of bases not matched to a gene: 6. This CDR3 reads CASSGEGTGSNQPQHF. CDR3 sequence (DNA): TGTGCCAGCAGTGGTGAGGGGACAGGTAGCAATCAGCCCCAGCATTTT.

The V and J genes are TRBV10-2 and TRBJ2-5, with TRBD2 identical over 8 bases. Germline V gene sequence: CDR1 WSHSY, CDR2 SAAADI. V shed 6 bases, J shed 4 bases, and the junction held 7 bases outside the gene matches. The CDR3 is 14 amino acids. CDR3 nucleotides: TGCGCCAGCAGCGCCGGACTAGCTTTAGAGACCCAGTACTTC. Its translation: CASSAGLALETQYF.

The gene calls are TRBV7-2 and TRBJ1-2; 8 bases agree with TRBD1. Germline loops: CDR1 SGHTA, CDR2 FQGNSA. Germline trimming cut 4 bases from V and 3 bases from J; bases unmatched to any gene: 4. CDR3 size: 14 residues. DNA of the CDR3: TGTGCCAGCAGCTCTCAGGGACAGGACTATGGCTACACCTTC. It codes for CASSSQGQDYGYTF.

This chain joins TRBV28 and TRBJ2-3; TRBD2 agrees at 8 bases. The CDR3 runs to 14 residues. V gave up 8 bases and J gave up 1 base; unmatched junction bases: 5. The germline V gene has CDR1 MDHEN and CDR2 SYDVKM. This CDR3 is CASHQLAGTDTQYF. Here the CDR3 DNA reads TGTGCCAGCCACCAACTAGCGGGCACAGATACGCAGTATTTT.

This sequence joins TRBV10-2 and TRBJ1-5, with a possible D match to TRBD1 (6 bases). The CDR3 runs 15 residues. V dropped 3 bases and J dropped 0 bases, with 9 bases sitting between them. Germline-derived CDR1 and CDR2 are WSHSY and SAAADI. CDR3 sequence: CASSEGGVSNQPQHF. The CDR3 region has the DNA TGCGCCAGCAGTGAAGGGGGGGTTAGCAATCAGCCCCAGCATTTT.

J is TRBJ2-7 and V is TRBV5-6; 8 bases fit TRBD1. Germline lookup yields CDR1 SGHDT and CDR2 YYEEEE. The V gene end was trimmed by 4 bases and the J gene end by 5 bases; junction bases not matched to a gene: 8. The CDR3 has 14 amino acids. CDR3 sequence reads: CASSRRTGYHEQYF. DNA for the CDR3: TGTGCCAGCAGCCGCCGGACAGGGTACCACGAGCAGTACTTC. Supplemented by reference TRBV5-6 and TRBJ2-7, the full variable domain reads DAGVTQSPTHLIKTRGQQVTLRCSPKSGHDTVSWYQQALGQGPQFIFQYYEEEERQRGNFPDRFSGHQFPNYSSELNVNALLLGDSALYLCASSRRTGYHEQYFGPGTRLTVT.

The chain joins TRBV4-3 to TRBJ2-1; the D gene is possibly TRBD1 (6 bases). CDR1 and CDR2 (germline): LGHNA, YSLEER. V shed 2 bases and J shed 6 bases, with 14 bases lying between them. The CDR3 consists of 15 residues. For the CDR3, the DNA is TGCGCCAGCAGCCAATCGCGTGGGACACTCAATGAGCAGTTCTTC. The encoded protein is CASSQSRGTLNEQFF.

The V and J genes are TRBV7-9 and TRBJ1-1; 8 bases map to TRBD1. The V gene's germline CDR1 is SEHNR and CDR2 FQNEAQ (reference sequence). Unmatched junction bases numbered 15, after V lost 5 bases and J lost 4 bases. This CDR3 has 17 residues. The CDR3 sequence is CASSVPSHTTGGTEAFF. The DNA of the CDR3 is TGTGCCAGCAGCGTACCATCCCACACCACAGGGGGCACTGAAGCTTTCTTT.

The chain couples TRBV6-1 to TRBJ2-1, with D perhaps TRBD1 (5 bases). V lost 0 bases, J lost 6 bases, and 18 bases lay in between. Germline-derived CDR1 and CDR2 are MNHNS and SASEGT. The CDR3 contains 17 residues. Here the CDR3 DNA reads TGTGCCAGCAGTGAAGCGCTTGGGGCGCGATCGGGCAATGAGCAGTTCTTC. Protein sequence: CASSEALGARSGNEQFF.

V and J are TRBV6-5 and TRBJ2-1; perhaps TRBD1 as D (5 bases). The CDR3 has 14 residues. V lost 6 bases and J lost 6, with 15 bases in between. The V gene's germline CDR1 is MNHEY and CDR2 SVGAGI. This CDR3 reads CASRTLGARNEQFF. The CDR3 region has the DNA TGTGCCAGCAGGACCTTAGGGGCCCGCAATGAGCAGTTCTTC.

The genes are TRBV10-3 and TRBJ2-7, with TRBD2 matching over 7 bases. Germline-derived CDR1 and CDR2 are ENHRY and SYGVKD. The CDR3 contains 15 residues. J gave up 3 bases and V 6 bases, and 11 bases lay outside the gene matches. The chain's CDR3 is CAISEGPSGNYEQYF. CDR3 bases: TGTGCCATCAGCGAGGGGCCTAGCGGAAACTACGAGCAGTACTTC.

The chain couples TRBV27 to TRBJ2-5; D unresolved. The V end lost 5 bases, the J end lost 2 bases, and 12 bases lay between the germline ends. Germline values: CDR1 MNHEY, CDR2 SMNVEV (reference sequence). CDR3 length equals 14 residues. CDR3 DNA: TGTGCCAGCAGTCCCAGGCTTCAGCAAGAGACCCAGTACTTC. It specifies CASSPRLQQETQYF.

CDR3 DNA: TGTGCCAGCAGCCTCAAGCGGGAGGGGACCAATGAGCAGTTCTTC. Amino acid sequence: CASSLKREGTNEQFF. The genes are TRBV7-9 and TRBJ2-1, with 10 bases matching TRBD2. The CDR3 is 15 residues long. Trimming at V came to 5 bases and at J to 6 bases, leaving 7 bases not matched to a gene. The germline V gene encodes CDR1 SEHNR and CDR2 FQNEAQ (reference sequence).

The chain has TRBV11-3 and TRBJ2-7; no clear D gene. The CDR3 totals 14 residues. V gave up 4 bases and J gave up 6 bases, with 16 bases separating them. CDR1 is SGHNT, CDR2 YENEEA, per germline. CDR3 DNA: TGTGCCAGCAGCTCCCAATTAACGGGTAGCGAGCAGTACTTC. This encodes CASSSQLTGSEQYF.

As DNA, the CDR3 is TGTGCCAGCAGCTTGACTGCCCCCCTCGAGCAGTACTTC. It translates to CASSLTAPLEQYF. The V gene is TRBV5-6, the J gene TRBJ2-7; no clear D gene. The length of the CDR3 is 13 residues. CDR1 is SGHDT, CDR2 YYEEEE, per germline. The ends were cut back, 1 base at V and 6 bases at J, with 11 bases in the middle. Filled out from reference TRBV5-6 and TRBJ2-7, the complete variable domain reads DAGVTQSPTHLIKTRGQQVTLRCSPKSGHDTVSWYQQALGQGPQFIFQYYEEEERQRGNFPDRFSGHQFPNYSSELNVNALLLGDSALYLCASSLTAPLEQYFGPGTRLTVT.

V and J are TRBV7-2 and TRBJ1-1, with 9 bases lining up with TRBD1. Germline loops: CDR1 SGHTA, CDR2 FQGNSA. CDR3 length: 15 amino acids. V lost 1 base, J lost 4 bases, and 4 bases stayed unmatched. The CDR3 loop is CASSLVTGQGTEAFF. Here the CDR3 DNA reads TGTGCCAGCAGCTTAGTTACGGGACAGGGCACTGAAGCTTTCTTT.

The chain carries TRBV5-8 and TRBJ2-2, with D possibly TRBD2 on 5 matching bases. V was cut by 4 bases and J by 4 bases, with 11 bases left in between. The CDR3 runs 14 residues. CDR1 is SGHTS and CDR2 is YDEGEE in the germline V gene. The CDR3 sequence is CASSPLRGTGELFF. The CDR3 bases are TGTGCCAGCAGCCCTCTCCGGGGCACCGGGGAGCTGTTTTTT. Looking up the rest from reference TRBV5-8 and TRBJ2-2 gives the full variable domain: EAGVTQSPTHLIKTRGQQATLRCSPISGHTSVYWYQQALGLGLQFLLWYDEGEERNRGNFPPRFSGRQFPNYSSELNVNALELEDSALYLCASSPLRGTGELFFGEGSRLTVL.

The chain joins TRBV19 to TRBJ2-7; D not resolved. Germline CDR1 is LNHDA and CDR2 is SQIVND (reference sequence). The CDR3 is 13 amino acids. Trimming removed 1 base from V and 2 bases from J, with 6 bases in between. The CDR3 DNA is TGTGCCAGTAGTATAGGAGTGGCCTACGAGCAGTACTTC. Translation: CASSIGVAYEQYF.

This sequence joins TRBV18 and TRBJ2-4; the D is unclear. Germline CDR1 reads KGHSH; CDR2 reads LQKENI. V dropped 1 base and J dropped 0 bases, with 7 bases sitting between them. The CDR3 sequence is 15 residues long. CDR3 protein: CASSPQLVAKNIQYF. CDR3 DNA sequence: TGTGCCAGCTCACCACAGTTAGTAGCCAAAAACATTCAGTACTTC.

V gene TRBV5-1 combines with J gene TRBJ1-1, with D possibly being TRBD1 (6 bases). CDR3 length: 14 residues. Germline CDR1 is SGHRS and CDR2 is YFSETQ. V was pared by 5 bases and J by 7 bases, with 18 bases between. This CDR3 reads CASRIQGKGSEAFF. CDR3 nucleotides: TGCGCCAGCAGAATTCAGGGGAAGGGTAGTGAAGCTTTCTTT.